Shown below are 16 T cell receptor beta chains from a single sample sequenced in a study of vaccination and CD4 T cells after COVID-19. Treatment in this sample: approximately nine-day PBMC culture with coronavirus spike peptide pools or control peptides (ViraFEST assay). CD4+ T cells of the unexposed donor were collected before the COVID-19 pandemic (2011-2018). Oncomine TCR Beta short-read sequencing was applied to DNA from cultured CD4+ T cells. TCRdb used MiXCR to reprocess the PCR reads, holding one entry per CDR3 protein. Found here are about 8,900 distinct CDR3 sequences, 45% of them singletons; the top ten hold under 13%. Which antigens these TCRs recognize remains unknown. The sample taken for sequencing was CD4+ T cells from blood, cultured in vitro. These receptors all stem from a human donor in good health.

This clonotype was observed a few times. V usage is TRBV12-3 or TRBV12-4 and J usage is TRBJ1-6; D gene unclear. The CDR3 loop spans 14 amino acids. Trimming took 5 bases from V and 6 from J, leaving 11 bases between them. For the CDR3, the DNA is TGTGCCAGCAGTGTCTTGTACCCTAATTCACCCCTCCACTTT. Encoded protein: CASSVLYPNSPLHF.

This sequence joins TRBV5-5 and TRBJ2-3; D is unresolved. V lost 0 bases to trimming and J lost 5 bases, with 7 bases between them. The CDR3 has 13 amino acids. The germline V gene encodes CDR1 SGHKS and CDR2 YYEKEE (reference sequence). The CDR3 here is CASSLAWGDTQYF. The CDR3 nucleotides are TGTGCCAGCAGCTTGGCCTGGGGAGATACGCAGTATTTT.

V is TRBV5-1 and J is TRBJ1-2; D may be TRBD1 (5 bases). The CDR3 has 14 residues. The ends were cut back, 4 bases at V and 7 bases at J, with 17 bases in the middle. Per the germline V gene, CDR1 is SGHRS and CDR2 is YFSETQ. The CDR3 sequence is CASSISGTNGGYTF. As DNA, the CDR3 is TGCGCCAGCAGCATCTCCGGGACGAATGGTGGCTACACCTTC.

The rearrangement links TRBV27 to TRBJ1-1, with TRBD1 matching over 10 bases. V shed 4 bases, J shed 1 base, and the junction held 9 bases outside the gene matches. The CDR3 is 17 residues long. Per germline, CDR1 MNHEY and CDR2 SMNVEV (reference sequence). CDR3 sequence: CASSSMTGTGANTEAFF. The CDR3 DNA reads TGTGCCAGCAGTTCAATGACCGGGACAGGGGCGAACACTGAAGCTTTCTTT.

The chain has TRBV30 and TRBJ1-1; maybe TRBD1 (5 bases). This CDR3 region has 14 residues. Germline-derived CDR1 and CDR2 are GTSNPN and SVGIG (reference sequence). Trimming took off 0 bases at V and 3 bases at J, with 11 bases between the two ends. The CDR3 region has the DNA TGTGCCTGGAGTGTTTGGGGCGGCTACACTGAAGCTTTCTTT. The encoded protein is CAWSVWGGYTEAFF.

Here the CDR3 DNA reads TGCGCCAGCACCAAATTCGGACAGGGTGGCTCACCCCTCCACTTT. It translates to CASTKFGQGGSPLHF. The rearrangement links TRBV5-1 to TRBJ1-6; 8 bases are a match to TRBD1. This CDR3 is built from 15 residues. After removal of 6 bases from V and 10 bases from J, the junction contained 12 bases not matched to a gene. Per the germline V gene, CDR1 is SGHRS and CDR2 is YFSETQ.

The chain has TRBV5-6 and TRBJ1-2; a weak D match, TRBD1 (6 bases). CDR3 length equals 16 residues. V lost 0 bases to trimming and J lost 4 bases, with 16 bases between them. Germline V CDR1 and CDR2: SGHDT, YYEEEE. Here the CDR3 DNA reads TGTGCCAGCAGCTTGGGAATCCAGGGGAGAGGCTATGGCTACACCTTC. It translates to CASSLGIQGRGYGYTF.

The chain has TRBV20-1 and TRBJ1-5; D remains unclear. Trimming removed 1 base at V and 3 bases at J, with 10 bases between. CDR3 length: 14 residues. Germline assignment: CDR1 DFQATT and CDR2 SNEGSKA (reference sequence). CDR3 nucleotide sequence: TGCAGTGCTAGAGCTCCAGGACTCAATCAGCCCCAGCATTTT. Translated: CSARAPGLNQPQHF.

The CDR3 DNA reads TGCGCCAGCAGCCAAGCCTGGGGCGGAGAAGAGACCCAGTACTTC. Translation: CASSQAWGGEETQYF. The gene calls are TRBV4-3 and TRBJ2-5, with a possible D match to TRBD1 (5 bases). The germline CDR1 and CDR2 sequences are LGHNA and YSLEER. V dropped 1 base and J dropped 3 bases, with 12 bases sitting between them. The length of the CDR3 is 15 residues.

This rearrangement joins TRBV28 to TRBJ2-2, with a weak D call TRBD2 (6 bases). V lost 6 bases, J lost 4 bases, and 18 bases lay in between. From germline, CDR1 is MDHEN and CDR2 SYDVKM. This CDR3 contains 16 residues. Written as DNA, the CDR3 is TGTGCCAGCAGCTCCTGGAGGGCTCCCTCCACCGGGGAGCTGTTTTTT. This gives the protein CASSSWRAPSTGELFF.

The chain carries TRBV6-1 and TRBJ2-1; 7 nucleotides align to TRBD1. The germline CDR1 and CDR2 sequences are MNHNS and SASEGT. The trim removed 6 bases at V and 7 bases at J, leaving 9 bases unmatched. The CDR3 totals 14 residues. In DNA form, the CDR3 reads TGTGCCAGCAGCTGGGGGACAGCTACTAATGAGCAGTTCTTC. It encodes CASSWGTATNEQFF.

The chain couples TRBV14 to TRBJ2-6; D is uncertain. Per the germline V gene, CDR1 is SGHDN and CDR2 is FVKESK. CDR3 length: 13 amino acids. V was trimmed by 5 bases and J by 3 bases, leaving 5 bases between them. CDR3 bases: TGTGCCAGCAGCTATTATGGGGCCAACGTCCTGACTTTC. Protein sequence: CASSYYGANVLTF.

This clonotype has more than one count but fewer than ten. This chain uses TRBV15 with TRBJ2-1; 7 positions match TRBD2. The V segment lost 5 bases and the J segment 7 bases; nucleotides outside the gene matches: 11. CDR1 LNHNV and CDR2 YYDKDF come from the germline V gene (reference sequence). The CDR3 is made up of 15 amino acids. The CDR3 sequence is CATSPLREGLNEQFF. The CDR3 DNA is TGTGCCACCAGCCCCTTGAGGGAGGGACTGAATGAGCAGTTCTTC.

The V call is TRBV7-2, the J call TRBJ2-5; 14 bases are a match to TRBD2. V lost 1 base, J lost 4 bases, and 11 bases stayed unmatched. The CDR3 runs to 19 residues. The germline V gene has CDR1 SGHTA and CDR2 FQGNSA. CDR3 in DNA: TGTGCCAGCAGCTTAGTCGGTCGACTAGCGGGAGGGCCCGTAGAGACCCAGTACTTC. Translation gives CASSLVGRLAGGPVETQYF.

The chain's CDR3 is CSARIYGGLGEQFF. DNA of the CDR3: TGCAGTGCTAGGATTTACGGAGGGTTAGGTGAGCAGTTCTTC. The chain uses TRBV20-1 and TRBJ2-1; a weak D match, TRBD2 (6 bases). Trimming left V 3 bases short and J 9 bases short, with 18 bases between. The CDR3 is 14 amino acids. The V gene's germline CDR1 is DFQATT and CDR2 SNEGSKA (reference sequence).

This clonotype was observed a few times. The chain employs TRBV6-5 and TRBJ2-2, with 9 bases that match TRBD2. Per the germline V gene, CDR1 is MNHEY and CDR2 is SVGAGI. The CDR3 sequence is 16 residues long. After removal of 4 bases from V and 1 base from J, the junction contained 4 bases not matched to a gene. The DNA for the CDR3 is TGTGCCAGCAGTTCGTTTAGCGGGGGGAACACCGGGGAGCTGTTTTTT. Translating gives CASSSFSGGNTGELFF.